Given below is one TCR beta chain in context. Its target is not known. The sample originates from a study of post-analysis software for immune sequencing data. Overall study: As for disease course, relapsing-remitting, secondary progressive and progressive-relapsing multiple sclerosis were all included. Study outcomes and limitations: TRBV5-6, TRBV5-1 and TRBV20-1 were among about 5 TRBV segments more frequent in patients than controls. Versus controls, multiple sclerosis patients showed significantly lower diversity (normalized Chao1). F measure showed strong co-clustering of same-batch samples.

Germline CDR1 is ENHRY and CDR2 is SYGVKD. V shed 4 bases and J 3 bases; nucleotides not matched to a gene: 5. The length of the CDR3 is 16 residues. Unique molecular identifiers were carried by the TCR beta cDNA libraries. TCRdb re-analysed the PCR reads in MiXCR, keeping a single row per CDR3 protein. The sample lists about 770,000 distinct CDR3 sequences; 40% to 55% were seen once. The receptor was derived from a girl aged 10 to 17 with multiple sclerosis. This sequence joins TRBV10-3 and TRBJ1-4; 10 bases line up with TRBD1. Sequenced sample: blood. CDR3 nucleotides: TGTGCCATCAGTGGCGGGACAGGGGAGCCTAATGAAAAACTGTTTTTT. Its translation: CAISGGTGEPNEKLFF.